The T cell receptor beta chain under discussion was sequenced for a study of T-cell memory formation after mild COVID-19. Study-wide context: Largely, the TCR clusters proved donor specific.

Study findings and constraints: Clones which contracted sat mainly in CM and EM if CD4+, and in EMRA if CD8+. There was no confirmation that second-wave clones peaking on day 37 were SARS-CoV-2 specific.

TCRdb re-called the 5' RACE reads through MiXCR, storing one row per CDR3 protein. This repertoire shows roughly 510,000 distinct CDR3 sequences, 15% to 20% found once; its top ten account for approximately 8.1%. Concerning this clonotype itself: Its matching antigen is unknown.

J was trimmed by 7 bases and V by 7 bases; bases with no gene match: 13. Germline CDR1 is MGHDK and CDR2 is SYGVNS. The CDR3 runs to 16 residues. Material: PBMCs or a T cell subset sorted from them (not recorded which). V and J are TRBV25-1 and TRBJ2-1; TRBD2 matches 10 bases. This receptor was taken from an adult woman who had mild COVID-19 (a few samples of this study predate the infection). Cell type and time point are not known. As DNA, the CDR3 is TGTGCCAGCATGTCTAGCGGGAGTCTCACATTAAATGAGCAGTTCTTC. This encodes CASMSSGSLTLNEQFF.